This T cell receptor (beta chain) was captured in a study of blood T cell repertoires in COVID-19. Turning to the study itself: COVID-19 samples collected from the United States, Italy and Spain covered acute and convalescent phases.

In the source study's methods: The assay estimated nucleated cells by amplifying reference gene primers. TCRdb's table, derived via immunoSEQ multiplex PCR, lists solely in-frame clones and lacks some. The DNA gave D and trimming, while V, J and clone size come from that table. In the table there are about 130,000 clones, around 80% of which are singletons. This CDR3 is 13 amino acids long. J was trimmed by 7 bases and V by 7 bases; bases with no gene match: 7. CDR1 and CDR2 (germline): MNHEY, SVGAGI. The V and J genes are TRBV6-5 and TRBJ2-1, with TRBD2 matching 7 bases. This TCR came from a man aged 40-49 years with active or convalescent COVID-19. The specimen sequenced was peripheral blood. In DNA, the CDR3 is TGTGCCAGCACCCGGGACTACACTAATGAGCAGTTCTTC. This gives the protein CASTRDYTNEQFF.